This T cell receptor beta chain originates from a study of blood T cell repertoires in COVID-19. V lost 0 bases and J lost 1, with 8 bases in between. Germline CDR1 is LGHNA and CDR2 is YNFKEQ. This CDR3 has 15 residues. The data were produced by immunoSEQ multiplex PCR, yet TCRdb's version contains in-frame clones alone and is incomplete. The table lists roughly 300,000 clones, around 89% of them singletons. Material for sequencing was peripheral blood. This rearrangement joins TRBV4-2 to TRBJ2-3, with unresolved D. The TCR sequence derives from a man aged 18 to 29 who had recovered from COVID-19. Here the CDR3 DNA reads TGTGCCAGCAGCCAAGATCCAATAGGCACAGATACGCAGTATTTT. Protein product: CASSQDPIGTDTQYF.